These 30 T cell receptor beta chains share one sample of origin, sequenced in a study of graft-versus-host responses after intestinal transplantation. The data were produced by immunoSEQ multiplex PCR, yet TCRdb's version contains in-frame clones alone and is incomplete. The sample holds around 25,000 clones, roughly 42% seen once. The sample in question was alloreactive CD4+ T cells from a mixed lymphocyte reaction culture, obtained before intestinal transplant. Subset meaning: CFSE-low proliferating T cells sorted from roughly six-day pre-transplant mixed lymphocyte reaction (GvH or HvG direction). These receptors were taken from a human patient who received an intestinal transplant.

This clone was seen a handful of times. This chain links TRBV18 with TRBJ2-4, with TRBD1 matching 9 bases. Trimming at V came to 2 bases and at J to 8 bases, leaving 10 bases not matched to a gene. This CDR3 spans 16 amino acids. The V gene's germline CDR1 is KGHSH and CDR2 LQKENI. CDR3 nucleotides: TGTGCCAGCTCACCAATCGTCGGGACAGGGAGTCACATTCAGTACTTC. This encodes CASSPIVGTGSHIQYF.

The chain uses TRBV30 and TRBJ2-1; D unresolved. There are 16 residues in the CDR3. Germline assignment: CDR1 GTSNPN and CDR2 SVGIG (reference sequence). Trimming removed 2 bases at V and 5 bases at J, with 19 bases between. The CDR3: CAWSLLLRLFNNEQFF. DNA of the CDR3: TGTGCCTGGAGTCTGCTATTGCGCCTCTTCAACAATGAGCAGTTCTTC.

In this sample, this clone turned up once. V usage is TRBV14 and J usage is TRBJ1-2; 9 bases agree with TRBD1. Germline CDR1 and CDR2: SGHDN and FVKESK. This CDR3 has 13 amino acids. J lost 7 bases, V lost 4 bases, and 4 bases had no gene match. The CDR3 bases are TGTGCCAGCAGCCGGACAGGGGTCAGTGGCTACACCTTC. Its protein is CASSRTGVSGYTF.

J is TRBJ1-3 and V is TRBV30; D is undetermined. Germline V gene sequence: CDR1 GTSNPN, CDR2 SVGIG (reference sequence). Trimming shortened V by 1 base and J by 3 bases, and 16 bases separated the two germline ends. The CDR3 runs 16 residues. CDR3 in amino acids: CAWSGAGRLFGNTIYF. The CDR3 DNA reads TGTGCCTGGAGTGGAGCGGGCAGGCTCTTTGGAAACACCATATATTTT.

J is TRBJ2-2 and V is TRBV6-1; TRBD2 matches at 8 bases. The CDR3 length is 17 residues. From germline, CDR1 is MNHNS and CDR2 SASEGT. Trimming removed 6 bases from V and 5 bases from J; junction bases left unmatched: 14. CDR3 nucleotide sequence: TGTGCCAGCAGAGAATGGGGAGCGGGAGTGGGAACCGGGGAGCTGTTTTTT. This encodes CASREWGAGVGTGELFF.

The rearrangement links TRBV5-4 to TRBJ2-2; 16 bases are a match to TRBD2. V lost 5 bases to trimming and J lost 5 bases; unmatched junction nucleotides: 6. The CDR3 extends over 17 amino acids. Germline V gene data show CDR1 as SGHNT and CDR2 as YYREEE (reference sequence). The CDR3 reads CASRPGLAGGRTGELFF. The CDR3 nucleotides are TGTGCCAGCAGGCCGGGACTAGCGGGAGGGCGAACCGGGGAGCTGTTTTTT.

The genes are TRBV5-1 and TRBJ2-7, with 9 nucleotides matching TRBD2. CDR3 length equals 15 residues. Trimming removed 1 base from V and 4 bases from J; junction bases left unmatched: 6. Germline V gene data show CDR1 as SGHRS and CDR2 as YFSETQ. The CDR3 spells CASSLMASGVYEQYF. For the CDR3, the DNA is TGCGCCAGCAGCTTGATGGCTAGCGGGGTGTACGAGCAGTACTTC.

This clone was detected only a few times. The rearrangement uses TRBV6-6 and TRBJ1-5; perhaps TRBD1 as D (5 bases). Trimming removed 5 bases from V and 3 bases from J, with 14 bases in between. CDR3 length equals 15 residues. Germline V gene lookup returns CDR1 MNHNY and CDR2 SVGAGI (reference sequence). CDR3 DNA: TGTGCCAGCAGTGGGGGGTACGGAGTCAATCAGCCCCAGCATTTT. Amino acids: CASSGGYGVNQPQHF.

This clone has only a few counts. This chain links TRBV10-1 with TRBJ1-2; D remains ambiguous. The V end lost 7 bases, the J end lost 2 bases, and 17 bases lay between the germline ends. Germline values: CDR1 WNHNN, CDR2 SYGVQD (reference sequence). The CDR3 contains 15 residues. CDR3 sequence (DNA): TGCGCCAGCATACCACCCCTTGAGGCAAACTATGGCTACACCTTC. The encoded protein is CASIPPLEANYGYTF.

The CDR3 loop is CASSVATGGVSGGYTF. The CDR3 DNA follows: TGTGCCAGCAGCGTAGCTACAGGCGGGGTCTCGGGGGGCTACACCTTC. V and J are TRBV9 and TRBJ1-2; D is perhaps TRBD1 (5 bases). V lost 0 bases to trimming and J lost 8 bases, with 20 bases between them. Germline loops: CDR1 SGDLS, CDR2 YYNGEE. The CDR3 runs 16 residues.

The sample holds a few counts of this clone. The chain carries TRBV7-2 and TRBJ2-7; a weak D match, TRBD2 (7 bases). Germline CDR1 and CDR2: SGHTA and FQGNSA. V was shortened by 4 bases and J by 2 bases, with 21 bases between the two germline ends. CDR3 length: 17 amino acids. Written as DNA, the CDR3 is TGTGCCAGCAGCTATAGGGTGGCGGGGGCCGTGCCCTACGAGCAGTACTTC. It specifies CASSYRVAGAVPYEQYF.

The chain couples TRBV6-5 to TRBJ2-1, with a weak D call TRBD1 (5 bases). CDR1 MNHEY and CDR2 SVGAGI come from the germline V gene. The CDR3 covers 16 residues. The germline V and J ends were trimmed by 0 bases and 6 bases, with 15 bases remaining between them. CDR3 nucleotides: TGTGCCAGCAGTTACTCTGCGGTTTGGGGCCTCAATGAGCAGTTCTTC. It yields the protein CASSYSAVWGLNEQFF.

This clone has more than one count but fewer than ten. The chain couples TRBV15 to TRBJ2-1; possible D gene TRBD2, 5 bases. The CDR3 length is 16 residues. The germline V gene has CDR1 LNHNV and CDR2 YYDKDF (reference sequence). V lost 4 bases and J 2 bases, leaving 15 bases between the germline ends. The CDR3 loop reads CATSTRLRRTYNEQFF. The CDR3 nucleotides are TGTGCCACCAGCACCCGACTAAGGAGGACCTACAATGAGCAGTTCTTC.

About this clone: This sample includes further DNA sequences coding for the same CDR3. The chain carries TRBV6-1 and TRBJ2-1; TRBD1 is a possible D gene (5 bases). Germline lookup yields CDR1 MNHNS and CDR2 SASEGT. Deletions cut 4 bases from V and 6 bases from J, with 10 bases between. The CDR3 totals 13 residues. This CDR3 reads CASSGAGFNEQFF. The CDR3 DNA reads as TGTGCCAGCAGTGGCGCAGGGTTCAATGAGCAGTTCTTC.

This clone was counted between two and nine times. The chain employs TRBV7-9 and TRBJ2-2, with D tentatively TRBD2 (5 bases). Trimming took off 10 bases at V and 1 base at J, with 16 bases between the two ends. CDR3 length equals 15 residues. Germline-derived CDR1 and CDR2 are SEHNR and FQNEAQ (reference sequence). For the CDR3, the DNA is TGTGCCACCTCCCCCCTACGGGGGAACACCGGGGAGCTGTTTTTT. Translating it yields CATSPLRGNTGELFF.

The genes are TRBV7-6 and TRBJ1-5; D remains unclear. Germline assignment: CDR1 SGHVS and CDR2 FNYEAQ. CDR3 length: 13 residues. The ends were cut back, 1 base at V and 7 bases at J, with 8 bases in the middle. Here the CDR3 DNA reads TGTGCCAGCAGCTTAGGGTCAGGCCAGCCCCAGCATTTT. Translation: CASSLGSGQPQHF.

The CDR3 here is CASSNFLAVYNEQFF. The CDR3 region has the DNA TGTGCCAGTAGTAATTTCCTAGCGGTCTACAATGAGCAGTTCTTC. This rearrangement joins TRBV19 to TRBJ2-1, with TRBD2 matching over 7 bases. Germline V CDR1 and CDR2: LNHDA, SQIVND (reference sequence). V trimming: 4 bases; J trimming: 3 bases; junction bases outside the gene matches: 6. This CDR3 has 15 amino acids.

The chain employs TRBV11-3 and TRBJ2-3; D not certain. Germline CDR1 and CDR2: SGHNT and YENEEA. The CDR3 has 15 residues. Trimming took 6 bases from V and 0 from J, leaving 13 bases between them. The CDR3 loop reads CASSSGVRSTDTQYF. The CDR3 region has the DNA TGTGCCAGCAGTTCCGGTGTGAGGAGCACAGATACGCAGTATTTT.

The CDR3 DNA is TGCGCCAGCAGCTCCGGACTCCTCTCTGGAAACACCATATATTTT. It is translated as CASSSGLLSGNTIYF. The chain employs TRBV5-1 and TRBJ1-3; D ambiguous. This CDR3 is built from 15 residues. V was shortened by 3 bases and J by 0 bases, with 10 bases between the two germline ends. The germline V gene has CDR1 SGHRS and CDR2 YFSETQ.

The chain couples TRBV4-2 to TRBJ2-3, with D possibly matching TRBD2 (6 bases). There are 15 residues in the CDR3. The V gene's germline CDR1 is LGHNA and CDR2 YNFKEQ. V lost 1 base and J 5 bases, leaving 13 bases between the germline ends. CDR3 nucleotide sequence: TGTGCCAGCAGCCAAGGGGGTAGGCGGGAAGATACGCAGTATTTT. Translated, it gives CASSQGGRREDTQYF.

The J gene is TRBJ2-7, the V gene TRBV6-8; D might be TRBD2 (5 bases). The germline gives CDR1 MNHGY, CDR2 SAAAGT. The CDR3 sequence is 16 residues long. The V end was cut by 0 bases, the J end by 3 bases, with 15 bases between. This chain's CDR3 is CASSYSRGNPNYEQYF. The CDR3, as DNA: TGTGCCAGCAGTTACTCGAGAGGGAATCCAAACTACGAGCAGTACTTC.

This sequence joins TRBV9 and TRBJ2-5, with 12 bases matching TRBD2. Germline CDR1 is SGDLS and CDR2 is YYNGEE. V lost 2 bases and J lost 5; bases outside the gene matches: 4. CDR3 length equals 15 residues. This chain's CDR3 is CASSVAGTSGETQYF. CDR3 nucleotide sequence: TGTGCCAGCAGCGTGGCCGGGACTAGCGGGGAGACCCAGTACTTC.

This clone has just a few counts. The chain uses TRBV28 and TRBJ2-7; the match to TRBD2 covers 10 bases. V lost 6 bases to trimming and J lost 6 bases; unmatched junction nucleotides: 11. Germline V CDR1 and CDR2: MDHEN, SYDVKM. The CDR3 is made up of 15 amino acids. The CDR3 DNA reads as TGTGCCAGCAGCTTCTCACTAGCGGGGTCCGCCGAGCAGTACTTC. It yields the protein CASSFSLAGSAEQYF.

This clone was found a few times. The V call is TRBV12-5, the J call TRBJ2-7, with TRBD1 matching 9 bases. Germline lookup yields CDR1 LGHNT and CDR2 FRNRAP. V trimming: 0 bases; J trimming: 4 bases; junction bases outside the gene matches: 10. The CDR3 spans 17 residues. The CDR3 nucleotides read TGTGCTAGTGGTTTGGTGTATCAGACAGGGGGAAATTACGAGCAGTACTTC. Its translation is CASGLVYQTGGNYEQYF.

V is TRBV12-5 and J is TRBJ2-7; 9 bases match TRBD1. The CDR3 totals 16 residues. V was pared by 0 bases and J by 4 bases, with 7 bases of the junction left unmatched. In germline, CDR1 is LGHNT, CDR2 FRNRAP. The chain's CDR3 is CASGLVLGTGSYEQYF. The CDR3 DNA follows: TGTGCTAGTGGTTTGGTACTTGGGACAGGGTCATACGAGCAGTACTTC.

The V call is TRBV7-2, the J call TRBJ2-7, with TRBD2 matching 8 bases. V trimming: 8 bases; J trimming: 1 base; junction bases outside the gene matches: 10. The CDR3 runs to 15 residues. The germline CDR1 and CDR2 sequences are SGHTA and FQGNSA. For the CDR3, the DNA is TGTGCCAGCGTACTCCTAAGCGGGAGATCCTACGAGCAGTACTTC. This gives the protein CASVLLSGRSYEQYF.

J is TRBJ1-6 and V is TRBV2, with 7 bases lining up with TRBD1. Germline assignment: CDR1 SNHLY and CDR2 FYNNEI. Trimming at V came to 5 bases and at J to 9 bases, leaving 4 bases not matched to a gene. The CDR3 length is 13 residues. The CDR3 DNA is TGTGCCAGCAGTAAAGACAGGGTTTCACCCCTCCACTTT. Translating it yields CASSKDRVSPLHF.

This clone is a singleton in its sample. This sequence joins TRBV18 and TRBJ1-1; 7 bases align to TRBD1. Germline trimming cut 2 bases from V and 0 bases from J; bases unmatched to any gene: 9. In germline, CDR1 is KGHSH, CDR2 LQKENI. The CDR3 sequence is 17 residues long. Written as DNA, the CDR3 is TGTGCCAGCTCACCATACAGGGGCCCTATGATGAACACTGAAGCTTTCTTT. Residues: CASSPYRGPMMNTEAFF.

The chain has TRBV4-2 and TRBJ2-3; 9 bases are shared with TRBD1. Looked up from germline, CDR1 is LGHNA and CDR2 is YNFKEQ. CDR3 size: 15 residues. V shed 1 base and J 6 bases; nucleotides not matched to a gene: 5. CDR3: CASSQGDRDSDTQYF. In DNA form, the CDR3 reads TGTGCCAGCAGCCAAGGGGACAGGGATTCGGATACGCAGTATTTT.

This clone was detected a few times. J is TRBJ1-2 and V is TRBV10-2, with 7 bases aligning to TRBD1. This CDR3 has 12 residues. J was trimmed by 8 bases and V by 7 bases; bases with no gene match: 7. Germline V lookup: CDR1 WSHSY, CDR2 SAAADI. CDR3 residues: CASTGTVGGYTF. CDR3 sequence (DNA): TGCGCCAGCACGGGGACAGTTGGGGGCTACACCTTC.